This is a list of T cell receptor beta chains from one sample in a study of beta chain features in type 1 diabetes. Produced via immunoSEQ multiplex PCR; TCRdb's table is partial and in-frame only. The table has about 320,000 clones, 12% to 15% seen once; the top ten hold about 6.6%. The sample comprised central memory CD4+ T cells from blood. The receptors were sampled from a man between 25 and 39 years old in good health. Each CDR3 is given with its conserved first and last residue. The D gene is left open where the match is weak. Clone size appears in some rows only: once, few, many, or a class for an expanded clone.

d_call	v_call	clone_size	j_call	cdr3_aa	cdr3_nt
-	TRBV1	few	TRBJ2-5	CTSSQDQMASAWVEEETQYF	TGCACCAGCAGCCAAGATCAAATGGCTAGCGCATGGGTGGAGGAAGAGACCCAGTACTTC
-	TRBV11-2	-	TRBJ1-2	CASSFPRLEYTF	TGTGCCAGCAGCTTCCCCAGACTGGAATACACCTTC
-	TRBV6-5	-	TRBJ2-1	CASSYSNQYNEQFF	TGTGCCAGCAGTTACTCTAACCAATACAATGAGCAGTTCTTC
-	TRBV14	-	TRBJ2-3	CASSQLLDGDTQYF	TGTGCCAGCAGCCAATTACTGGACGGTGATACGCAGTATTTT
-	TRBV7-2	few	TRBJ2-1	CASSEPGRPVF	TGTGCCAGCAGCGAGCCGGGGCGGCCGGTCTTC
-	TRBV6-5	-	TRBJ1-4	CASSPLFTNEKLFF	TGTGCCAGCAGTCCCCTTTTTACTAATGAAAAACTGTTTTTT
-	TRBV9	few	TRBJ2-1	CASSAGDGEQFF	TGTGCCAGCAGCGCGGGGGACGGGGAGCAGTTCTTC
TRBD2	TRBV6-5	few	TRBJ2-1	CASSSRGGFPNEQFF	TGTGCCAGCAGTTCGCGGGGGGGATTCCCCAATGAGCAGTTCTTC
-	TRBV5-6	many	TRBJ1-1	CASSLAGRNTEAFF	TGTGCCAGCAGCTTGGCGGGCAGGAACACTGAAGCTTTCTTT
-	TRBV6-6	-	TRBJ1-2	CASRRQIESGYTF	TGTGCCAGCAGGAGACAGATAGAAAGTGGCTACACCTTC
-	TRBV27	-	TRBJ2-3	CASRSTGGQDTQYF	TGTGCCAGCAGATCGACAGGTGGGCAAGATACGCAGTATTTT
-	TRBV28	-	TRBJ2-3	CASSPPGDTQYF	TGTGCCAGCAGTCCCCCCGGGGATACGCAGTATTTT
-	TRBV20-1	-	TRBJ2-5	CSAADQETQYF	TGCAGTGCTGCAGATCAAGAGACCCAGTACTTC
-	TRBV7-4	many	TRBJ1-5	CASSLIYQPQHF	TGTGCCAGCAGCTTGATTTACCAGCCCCAGCATTTT
-	TRBV6-6	few	TRBJ2-1	CASSRLSGFSTGVF	TGTGCCAGCAGTCGGCTCTCAGGGTTCTCCACCGGGGTCTTC
-	TRBV9	-	TRBJ2-1	CASSVGDGLEQFF	TGTGCCAGCAGCGTAGGGGATGGTCTTGAGCAGTTCTTC